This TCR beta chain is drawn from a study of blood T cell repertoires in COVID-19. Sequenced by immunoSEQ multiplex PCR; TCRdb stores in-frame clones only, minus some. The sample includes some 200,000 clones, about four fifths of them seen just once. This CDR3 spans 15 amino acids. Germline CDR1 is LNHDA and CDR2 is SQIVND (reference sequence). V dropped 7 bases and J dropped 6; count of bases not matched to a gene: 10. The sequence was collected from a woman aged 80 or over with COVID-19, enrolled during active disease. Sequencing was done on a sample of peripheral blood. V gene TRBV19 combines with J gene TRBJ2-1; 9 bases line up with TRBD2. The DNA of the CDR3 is TGTGCCAGTAAACCTTTAGCGGGAGTAGGCAATGAGCAGTTCTTC. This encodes CASKPLAGVGNEQFF.